Listed below are T cell receptor beta chains from one sample, sequenced in a study of cytomegalovirus exposure and HLA in healthy donors. Libraries were prepared by immunoSEQ multiplex PCR; TCRdb keeps only in-frame clonotypes and omits some of them. The data show roughly 180,000 clones, approximately 79% seen once. Sample: PBMCs. Receptor source: a girl between 5 and 17 years old in good health and CMV-seropositive. CDR3s include the opening cysteine and the closing phenylalanine or tryptophan. D genes are given only for firm matches. Clone size is given for some rows only: seen once, a few or many times, or a class if the clone is expanded.

D | J | V | size | length | CDR3 | DNA
TRBD2 | TRBJ2-5 | TRBV4-1 | once | 15 | CASSQGRGGFETQYF | TGCGCCAGCAGCCAAGGTCGCGGGGGGTTTGAGACCCAGTACTTC
TRBD2 | TRBJ2-5 | TRBV7-9 | . | 11 | CASGRGETQYF | TGTGCCAGCGGGAGGGGAGAGACCCAGTACTTC
. | TRBJ2-5 | TRBV5-4 | few | 14 | CASSLAEPGETQYF | TGTGCCAGCAGCTTGGCAGAGCCAGGGGAGACCCAGTACTTC
. | TRBJ1-1 | TRBV9 | . | 14 | CASSVGGLETEAFF | TGTGCCAGCAGCGTAGGGGGACTAGAGACTGAAGCTTTCTTT
. | TRBJ2-7 | TRBV18 | . | 12 | CASSPTGYEQYF | TGTGCCAGCTCCCCCACAGGGTACGAGCAGTACTTC
. | TRBJ2-7 | TRBV27 | . | 13 | CASSLAGTYEQYF | TGTGCCAGCAGTTTAGCAGGGACCTACGAGCAGTACTTC
. | TRBJ1-5 | TRBV10-2 | . | 14 | CASTTGDSNQPQHF | TGCGCCAGCACGACAGGTGATAGCAATCAGCCCCAGCATTTT
TRBD1 | TRBJ1-1 | TRBV9 | . | 17 | CASSVAPPGQVNTEAFF | TGTGCCAGCAGCGTAGCGCCCCCGGGACAGGTGAACACTGAAGCTTTCTTT
. | TRBJ2-6 | TRBV6-1 | . | 16 | CASSEHRAAGANVLTF | TGTGCCAGCAGTGAACACAGGGCAGCTGGGGCCAACGTCCTGACTTTC
. | TRBJ2-2 | TRBV4-3 | . | 14 | CASSQDERGRELFF | TGCGCCAGCAGCCAAGATGAGAGGGGGAGGGAGCTGTTTTTT
TRBD2 | TRBJ2-7 | TRBV4-1 | . | 15 | CASSPGIAGAYEQYF | TGCGCCAGCAGCCCCGGGATAGCGGGGGCCTACGAGCAGTACTTC
TRBD1 | TRBJ2-7 | TRBV19 | . | 15 | CASSRAGTGGFEQYF | TGTGCCAGTAGTCGCGCCGGGACAGGGGGTTTCGAGCAGTACTTC